This T cell receptor beta chain originates from a study of CD8+CD57+ T cells in acquired aplastic anemia. CD8+CD57+ cell expansion, shown by flow cytometry, had occurred in the patients selected for sequencing. There were no patients without severe acquired aplastic anemia. The TCR beta profiling, which covered VDJ combination and CDR3 sequence, was carried out using genomic DNA as the template. TCRdb recomputed calls from the reads with MiXCR, one row per CDR3 protein. The data hold roughly 180,000 distinct CDR3 sequences, with 55% to 65% observed a single time. V was cut by 9 bases and J by 10 bases, with 11 bases left in between. The CDR3 has 10 residues. CDR1 and CDR2 from the germline V gene are SNHLY and FYNNEI.

The chain links TRBV2 to TRBJ2-3, with unresolved D. This receptor was identified in a human donor with aplastic anemia. The sample comprised sorted CD4+, CD8+, or CD8+CD57+ T cells (not recorded which) from PBMCs. Here the CDR3 reads CASLLLAQYF. As DNA, the CDR3 is TGTGCCAGTCTGCTATTGGCGCAGTATTTT.